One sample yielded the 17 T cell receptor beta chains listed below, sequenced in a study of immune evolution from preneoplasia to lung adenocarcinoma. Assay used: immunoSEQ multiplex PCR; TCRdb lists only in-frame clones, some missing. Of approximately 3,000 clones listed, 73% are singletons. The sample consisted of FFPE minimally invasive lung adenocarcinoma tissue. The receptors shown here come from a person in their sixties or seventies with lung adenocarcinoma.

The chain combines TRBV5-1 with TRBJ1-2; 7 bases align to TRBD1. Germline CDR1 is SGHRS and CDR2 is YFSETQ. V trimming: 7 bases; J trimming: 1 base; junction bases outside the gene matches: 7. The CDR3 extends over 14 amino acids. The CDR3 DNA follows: TGCGCCAGCGGCCCAGGGGGGATTAACTATGGCTACACCTTC. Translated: CASGPGGINYGYTF.

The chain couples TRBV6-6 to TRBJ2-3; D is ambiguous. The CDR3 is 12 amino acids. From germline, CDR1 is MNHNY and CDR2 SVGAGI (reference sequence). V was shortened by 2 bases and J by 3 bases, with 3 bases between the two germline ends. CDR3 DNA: TGTGCCAGCAGTTACGGGACAGATACGCAGTATTTT. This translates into CASSYGTDTQYF.

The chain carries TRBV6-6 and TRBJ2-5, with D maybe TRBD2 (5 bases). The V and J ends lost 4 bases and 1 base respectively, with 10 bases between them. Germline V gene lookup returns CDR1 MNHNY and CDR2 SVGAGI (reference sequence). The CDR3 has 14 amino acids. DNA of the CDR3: TGTGCCAGCAGTTTACGGGAACTCCAAGAGACCCAGTACTTC. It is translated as CASSLRELQETQYF.

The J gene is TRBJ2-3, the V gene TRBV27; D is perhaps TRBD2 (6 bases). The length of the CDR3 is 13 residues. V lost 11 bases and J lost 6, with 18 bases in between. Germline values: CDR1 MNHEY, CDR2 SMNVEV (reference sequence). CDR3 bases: TGTGCCGGCCGGGACTCCCGTGAGGATACGCAGTATTTT. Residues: CAGRDSREDTQYF.

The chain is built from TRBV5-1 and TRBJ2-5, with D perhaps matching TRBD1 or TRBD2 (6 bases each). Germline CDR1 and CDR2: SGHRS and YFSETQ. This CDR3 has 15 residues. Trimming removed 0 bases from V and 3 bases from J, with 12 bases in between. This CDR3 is CASSLVTGAEETQYF. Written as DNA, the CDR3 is TGCGCCAGCAGCTTGGTAACGGGGGCGGAAGAGACCCAGTACTTC.

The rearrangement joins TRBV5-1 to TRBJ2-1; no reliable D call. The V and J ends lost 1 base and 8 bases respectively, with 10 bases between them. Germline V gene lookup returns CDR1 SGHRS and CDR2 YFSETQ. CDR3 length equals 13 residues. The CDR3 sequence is CASSLLGGHEQFF. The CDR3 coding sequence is TGCGCCAGCAGCTTGCTGGGCGGCCATGAGCAGTTCTTC. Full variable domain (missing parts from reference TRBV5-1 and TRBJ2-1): KAGVTQTPRYLIKTRGQQVTLSCSPISGHRSVSWYQQTPGQGLQFLFEYFSETQRNKGNFPGRFSGRQFSNSRSEMNVSTLELGDSALYLCASSLLGGHEQFFGPGTRLTVL.

The DNA for the CDR3 is TGTGCCAGCAGCTTAGGGGCGGGAGTTGCCCAAGAGACCCAGTACTTC. Residues: CASSLGAGVAQETQYF. The genes are TRBV5-6 and TRBJ2-5, with 7 nucleotides matching TRBD2. CDR1 SGHDT and CDR2 YYEEEE come from the germline V gene. Trimming removed 2 bases from V and 1 base from J; junction bases left unmatched: 8. The CDR3 extends over 16 amino acids. The whole variable domain, remainder taken from reference TRBV5-6 and TRBJ2-5, is DAGVTQSPTHLIKTRGQQVTLRCSPKSGHDTVSWYQQALGQGPQFIFQYYEEEERQRGNFPDRFSGHQFPNYSSELNVNALLLGDSALYLCASSLGAGVAQETQYFGPGTRLLVL.

CDR3 loop: CASSFQSGGLATSEQFF. CDR3 sequence (DNA): TGTGCCAGCAGCTTTCAATCAGGGGGCCTAGCGACGAGTGAGCAGTTCTTC. J is TRBJ2-1 and V is TRBV11-3; 8 bases match TRBD1. V lost 3 bases to trimming and J lost 9 bases; unmatched junction nucleotides: 16. The length of the CDR3 is 17 residues. Germline CDR1 SGHNT, CDR2 YENEEA.

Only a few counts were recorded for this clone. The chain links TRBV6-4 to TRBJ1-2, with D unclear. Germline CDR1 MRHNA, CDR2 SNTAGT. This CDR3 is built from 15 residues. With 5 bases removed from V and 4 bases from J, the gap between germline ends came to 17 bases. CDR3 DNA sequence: TGTGCCAGCAGTCAGACTCCACAAGGGATCTATGGCTACACCTTC. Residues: CASSQTPQGIYGYTF.

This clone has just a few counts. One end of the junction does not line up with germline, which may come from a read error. CDR3 region: CASTLLAAKSGEQYF. The CDR3 DNA is TGTGCCAGCACCTTACTAGCGGCCAAATCCGGGGAGCAGTACTTC. V gene TRBV7-8 combines with J gene TRBJ2-7; TRBD2 matches 8 bases. Germline V CDR1 and CDR2: SGHVS, FQNEAQ. The CDR3 consists of 15 residues.

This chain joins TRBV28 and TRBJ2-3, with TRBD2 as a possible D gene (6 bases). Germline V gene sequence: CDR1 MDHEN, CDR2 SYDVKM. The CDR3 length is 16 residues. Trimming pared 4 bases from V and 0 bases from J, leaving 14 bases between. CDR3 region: CASSSVWGDSTDTQYF. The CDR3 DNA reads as TGTGCCAGCAGTTCCGTCTGGGGGGATAGCACAGATACGCAGTATTTT.

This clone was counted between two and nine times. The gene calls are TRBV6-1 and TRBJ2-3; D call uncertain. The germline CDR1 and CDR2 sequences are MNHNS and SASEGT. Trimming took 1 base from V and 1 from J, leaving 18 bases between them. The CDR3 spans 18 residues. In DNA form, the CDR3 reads TGTGCCAGCAGTGAAGGTCGGCGGCGGCTAGAGGGCACAGATACGCAGTATTTT. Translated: CASSEGRRRLEGTDTQYF.

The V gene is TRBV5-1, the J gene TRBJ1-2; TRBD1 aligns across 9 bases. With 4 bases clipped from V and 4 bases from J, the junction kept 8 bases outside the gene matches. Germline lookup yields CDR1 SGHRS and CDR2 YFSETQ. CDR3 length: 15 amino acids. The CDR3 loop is CASSPSGTGSYGYTF. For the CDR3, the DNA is TGCGCCAGCAGCCCTTCAGGGACAGGGTCCTATGGCTACACCTTC.

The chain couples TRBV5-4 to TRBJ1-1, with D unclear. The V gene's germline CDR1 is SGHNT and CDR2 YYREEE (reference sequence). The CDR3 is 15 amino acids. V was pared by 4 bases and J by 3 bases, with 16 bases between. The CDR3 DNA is TGTGCCAGCAGCCCGGAGCCGGGATGGCACACTGAAGCTTTCTTT. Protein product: CASSPEPGWHTEAFF.

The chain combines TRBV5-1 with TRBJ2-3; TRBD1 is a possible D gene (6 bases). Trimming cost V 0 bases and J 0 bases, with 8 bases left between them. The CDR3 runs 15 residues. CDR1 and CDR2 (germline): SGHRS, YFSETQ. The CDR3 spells CASSLGQVSTDTQYF. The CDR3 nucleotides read TGCGCCAGCAGCTTGGGACAGGTTAGCACAGATACGCAGTATTTT.

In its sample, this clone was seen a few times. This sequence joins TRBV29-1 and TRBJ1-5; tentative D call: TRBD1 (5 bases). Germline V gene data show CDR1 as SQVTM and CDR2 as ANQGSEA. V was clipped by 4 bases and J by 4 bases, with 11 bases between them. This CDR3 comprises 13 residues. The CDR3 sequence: CSVVLGPNQPQHF. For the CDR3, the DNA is TGCAGCGTTGTTCTGGGGCCGAATCAGCCCCAGCATTTT.

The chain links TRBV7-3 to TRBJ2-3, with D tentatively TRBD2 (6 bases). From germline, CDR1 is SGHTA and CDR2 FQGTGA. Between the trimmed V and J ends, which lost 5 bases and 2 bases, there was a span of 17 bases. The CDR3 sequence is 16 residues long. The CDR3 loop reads CASSLIAGTSTDTQYF. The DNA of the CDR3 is TGTGCCAGCAGCCTTATTGCGGGAACGTCCACAGATACGCAGTATTTT.